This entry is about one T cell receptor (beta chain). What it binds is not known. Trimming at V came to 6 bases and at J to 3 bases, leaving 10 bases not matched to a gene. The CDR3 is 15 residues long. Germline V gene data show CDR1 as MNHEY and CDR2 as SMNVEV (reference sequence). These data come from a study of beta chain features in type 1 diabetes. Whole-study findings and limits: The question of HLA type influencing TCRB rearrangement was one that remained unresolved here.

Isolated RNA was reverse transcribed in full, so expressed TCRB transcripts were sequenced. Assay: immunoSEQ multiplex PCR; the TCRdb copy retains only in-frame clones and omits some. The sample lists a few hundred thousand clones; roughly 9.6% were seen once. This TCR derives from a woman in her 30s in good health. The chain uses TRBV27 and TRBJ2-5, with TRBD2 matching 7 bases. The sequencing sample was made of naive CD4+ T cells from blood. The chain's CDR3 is CASRSWGGGEETQYF. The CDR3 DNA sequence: TGTGCCAGCAGGTCGTGGGGGGGTGGCGAAGAGACCCAGTACTTC.